The 27 T cell receptor beta chains below come from one sample, sequenced in a study of T cell repertoires in cytomegalovirus infection (dated by TCRdb to between 2019 and 2020). Sequencing was performed on an Illumina HiSeq 1500. TCRdb trimmed the raw reads at Q25, called clones with MiXCR and kept productive beta chains. Duplicate CDR3 protein sequences are folded into a single record with the most common DNA and genes. The sample includes 250,000 to 300,000 distinct CDR3 sequences, with around 25% observed a single time. 11% to 15% of the sample rests with the top ten. Material: PBMCs. These receptors came from a human donor in good health (CMV status not recorded). Some clones in this sample may be carry-over from other donors' samples.

The sample holds a few counts of this clonotype. The chain recombines TRBV29-1 with TRBJ2-7; 9 bases are shared with TRBD1. Per the germline V gene, CDR1 is SQVTM and CDR2 is ANQGSEA. The CDR3 is 12 amino acids. Unmatched junction bases numbered 4, after V lost 4 bases and J lost 6 bases. In DNA, the CDR3 is TGCAGCGTTGGACAGGGGGTCGGCGAGCAGTACTTC. Its translation: CSVGQGVGEQYF.

The V call is TRBV6-5, the J call TRBJ1-2; D gene ambiguous. Germline V gene sequence: CDR1 MNHEY, CDR2 SVGAGI. Trimming pared 10 bases from V and 5 bases from J, leaving 11 bases between. The CDR3 is 11 amino acids. The CDR3 bases are TGTGCCACTCATCAGCGGTATGGCTACACCTTC. It encodes CATHQRYGYTF.

This clonotype was seen ten or more times. The chain is built from TRBV7-2 and TRBJ2-3; D is ambiguous. CDR3 size: 13 residues. V was trimmed by 5 bases and J by 4 bases, leaving 10 bases between them. CDR1 and CDR2 from the germline V gene are SGHTA and FQGNSA. CDR3 DNA sequence: TGTGCCAGCAGCCCTATAGCCGCAGATACGCAGTATTTT. It encodes CASSPIAADTQYF.

This clonotype showed up just a few times. V gene TRBV24-1 combines with J gene TRBJ2-1; D possibly corresponds to TRBD2 (5 bases). Germline-derived CDR1 and CDR2 are KGHDR and SFDVKD. Trimming pared 0 bases from V and 7 bases from J, leaving 18 bases between. CDR3 length: 17 residues. In DNA, the CDR3 is TGTGCCACCAGTGATTTGCAAAGGCGGGCGAATCGGAATGAGCAGTTCTTC. Its protein product is CATSDLQRRANRNEQFF.

The V call is TRBV12-3 or TRBV12-4, the J call TRBJ1-1, with D uncertain. Trimming took 0 bases from V and 1 from J, leaving 9 bases between them. This CDR3 comprises 15 residues. The CDR3 is CASSLALQTNTEAFF. The CDR3 DNA sequence: TGTGCCAGCAGTTTAGCCTTGCAGACGAACACTGAAGCTTTCTTT.

The chain uses TRBV15 and TRBJ2-1; TRBD1 matches at 7 bases. This CDR3 has 15 residues. Germline V gene lookup returns CDR1 LNHNV and CDR2 YYDKDF (reference sequence). The junction had 8 bases not matched to a gene; V was cut back by 3 bases and J by 6 bases. The CDR3 DNA follows: TGTGCCACCAGCAGGGTCGGACAGGTTTTCAATGAGCAGTTCTTC. Translating gives CATSRVGQVFNEQFF.

In its sample, this clonotype was seen a few times. The gene calls are TRBV14 and TRBJ2-7; D is uncertain. The germline gives CDR1 SGHDN, CDR2 FVKESK. The CDR3 loop spans 15 amino acids. Trimming pared 4 bases from V and 5 bases from J, leaving 18 bases between. CDR3 protein: CASSLLNSLDNEQYF. CDR3 nucleotide sequence: TGTGCCAGCAGCCTGTTAAATAGTTTAGACAACGAGCAGTACTTC. Drawing the rest from reference TRBV14 and TRBJ2-7, the complete variable domain is EAGVTQFPSHSVIEKGQTVTLRCDPISGHDNLYWYRRVMGKEIKFLLHFVKESKQDESGMPNNRFLAERTGGTYSTLKVQPAELEDSGVYFCASSLLNSLDNEQYFGPGTRLTVT.

This clonotype was observed many times. The V gene is TRBV7-9, the J gene TRBJ2-7; TRBD2 is a possible D gene (6 bases). V dropped 5 bases and J dropped 2 bases, with 16 bases sitting between them. Looked up from germline, CDR1 is SEHNR and CDR2 is FQNEAQ (reference sequence). This CDR3 has 15 residues. The CDR3 nucleotides are TGTGCCAGCAGCCTCTTCTCCGGGGGTGCCTACGAGCAGTACTTC. The encoded protein is CASSLFSGGAYEQYF.

The V call is TRBV14, the J call TRBJ2-4, with 7 bases fitting TRBD1. This CDR3 is built from 14 residues. Germline loops: CDR1 SGHDN, CDR2 FVKESK. V was clipped by 4 bases and J by 11 bases; unmatched bases: 11. The CDR3 coding sequence is TGTGCCAGCAGCCCCCAGGGGGTATCCCTTTTTCAGTACTTC. It is translated as CASSPQGVSLFQYF.

As concerns this clonotype: One junction end disagrees with the germline gene, perhaps due to a read error. The chain carries TRBV5-4 and TRBJ1-1, with a tentative D call TRBD1 (5 bases). This CDR3 has 13 amino acids. From germline, CDR1 is SGHNT and CDR2 YYREEE (reference sequence). CDR3 residues: CVSSYDRNTEAFF. CDR3 sequence (DNA): TGTGTCAGCAGCTATGACAGAAACACTGAAGCTTTCTTT.

This clonotype was detected only a few times. In nucleotides, the CDR3 is TGTGCCAGCTCACTCAACCAGGGGACTAGCTCTGGGGCCAACGTCCTGACTTTC. The encoded protein is CASSLNQGTSSGANVLTF. This sequence joins TRBV18 and TRBJ2-6; 8 bases are a match to TRBD2. Germline CDR1 and CDR2: KGHSH and LQKENI. V was pared by 4 bases and J by 0 bases, with 8 bases of the junction left unmatched. The CDR3 has 18 residues.

This clonotype occurred many times. V and J are TRBV7-2 and TRBJ2-1; TRBD2 aligns across 15 bases. Trimming at V came to 4 bases and at J to 12 bases, leaving 4 bases not matched to a gene. CDR1 is SGHTA and CDR2 is FQGNSA in the germline V gene. The CDR3 loop spans 14 amino acids. In DNA form, the CDR3 reads TGTGCCAGCAGCTCCGGACTAGCGGGAGGGACGCAGTTCTTC. It encodes CASSSGLAGGTQFF.

This clonotype turned up a few times. The chain carries TRBV6-1 and TRBJ2-5; the D call may be TRBD1 or TRBD2 (6 bases each). Germline V gives CDR1 MNHNS, CDR2 SASEGT. CDR3 length equals 14 residues. The germline V and J ends were trimmed by 4 bases and 6 bases, with 15 bases remaining between them. The CDR3 loop reads CASSAESGAQTQYF. The CDR3 DNA reads TGTGCCAGCAGTGCCGAGTCGGGGGCGCAGACCCAGTACTTC.

The chain links TRBV27 to TRBJ2-7; D may be TRBD2 (6 bases). Trimming removed 4 bases at V and 3 bases at J, with 13 bases between. Looked up from germline, CDR1 is MNHEY and CDR2 is SMNVEV (reference sequence). There are 14 residues in the CDR3. CDR3 residues: CASSSQLANYEQYF. The CDR3 DNA sequence: TGTGCCAGCAGTTCCCAACTAGCAAACTACGAGCAGTACTTC.

This clonotype was counted between two and nine times. This chain joins TRBV7-9 and TRBJ1-2; TRBD1 is a possible D gene (5 bases). Trimming removed 1 base from V and 6 bases from J, with 12 bases in between. The CDR3 spans 14 residues. Germline CDR1 reads SEHNR; CDR2 reads FQNEAQ (reference sequence). The CDR3 loop is CASSLGPRVDGYTF. CDR3 nucleotides: TGTGCCAGCAGCTTAGGACCCAGGGTTGATGGCTACACCTTC.

The table lists this clonotype with a few counts. The chain is built from TRBV5-1 and TRBJ1-5; TRBD1 matches at 7 bases. This CDR3 has 16 amino acids. Germline V lookup: CDR1 SGHRS, CDR2 YFSETQ. V was clipped by 0 bases and J by 3 bases; unmatched bases: 6. CDR3 amino acids: CASSLVGGGNNQPQHF. The CDR3 DNA sequence: TGCGCCAGCAGCTTGGTCGGAGGGGGCAACAATCAGCCCCAGCATTTT.

The J gene is TRBJ1-1, the V gene TRBV19; D is uncertain. Germline CDR1 LNHDA, CDR2 SQIVND (reference sequence). This CDR3 is 13 amino acids long. V was shortened by 2 bases and J by 5 bases, with 9 bases between the two germline ends. Here the CDR3 DNA reads TGTGCCAGTAGTATAACGCAACAAACTGAAGCTTTCTTT. It translates to CASSITQQTEAFF.

This clonotype was seen more than once but under ten times. The gene calls are TRBV6-9 and TRBJ2-1, with D hard to call. CDR3 length equals 11 residues. CDR1 and CDR2 (germline): MNHGY, SVAAGI. The CDR3 DNA sequence: TGTGTCCTCACTGGCTACAATGAGCAGTTCTTC. It translates to CVLTGYNEQFF.

The chain employs TRBV2 and TRBJ2-2; 10 positions match TRBD1. The CDR3 is made up of 15 amino acids. Germline values: CDR1 SNHLY, CDR2 FYNNEI. Germline trimming cut 6 bases from V and 4 bases from J; bases unmatched to any gene: 5. The CDR3 nucleotides read TGTGCCAGCAGGGGGGACAGGGGTATCACCGGGGAGCTGTTTTTT. It yields the protein CASRGDRGITGELFF.

This clonotype showed up many times. The chain has TRBV12-3 or TRBV12-4 and TRBJ2-7; D is uncertain. The CDR3 consists of 14 residues. With 3 bases removed from V and 2 bases from J, the gap between germline ends came to 11 bases. The chain's CDR3 is CASSLAGTTYEQYF. CDR3 nucleotide sequence: TGTGCCAGCAGTTTGGCAGGAACTACCTACGAGCAGTACTTC.

The chain couples TRBV6-2 or TRBV6-3 to TRBJ2-7; the D is unclear. The germline CDR1 and CDR2 sequences are MNHEY and SVGEGT. The CDR3 loop spans 14 amino acids. V lost 6 bases and J 0 bases, leaving 12 bases between the germline ends. The CDR3 loop reads CASSPEMSSYEQYF. As DNA, the CDR3 is TGTGCCAGCAGCCCCGAGATGAGCTCCTACGAGCAGTACTTC.

The V and J genes are TRBV30 and TRBJ2-1; no definite D call. This CDR3 region has 11 residues. V was trimmed by 5 bases and J by 3 bases, leaving 5 bases between them. The germline V gene encodes CDR1 GTSNPN and CDR2 SVGIG (reference sequence). CDR3 loop: CAWGDYNEQFF. The CDR3, as DNA: TGTGCCTGGGGCGACTACAATGAGCAGTTCTTC.

This clonotype has only a few counts. This rearrangement joins TRBV7-9 to TRBJ1-5; 10 nucleotides match TRBD1. The CDR3 totals 15 residues. Germline-derived CDR1 and CDR2 are SEHNR and FQNEAQ (reference sequence). The junction had 2 bases not matched to a gene; V was cut back by 5 bases and J by 1 base. The CDR3 spells CASSRDRGSNQPQHF. CDR3 sequence (DNA): TGTGCCAGCAGCAGGGACAGGGGAAGCAATCAGCCCCAGCATTTT. Complete variable domain (other parts from reference TRBV7-9 and TRBJ1-5): DTGVSQNPRHKITKRGQNVTFRCDPISEHNRLYWYRQTLGQGPEFLTYFQNEAQLEKSRLLSDRFSAERPKGSFSTLEIQRTEQGDSAMYLCASSRDRGSNQPQHFGDGTRLSIL.

The chain employs TRBV14 and TRBJ2-7, with TRBD1 matching 9 bases. With V trimmed by 2 bases and J by 4 bases, 9 bases remained unmatched. CDR1 is SGHDN and CDR2 is FVKESK in the germline V gene. CDR3 length equals 16 residues. The CDR3 nucleotides are TGTGCCAGCAGCCAACTGTCCGGGACAGGGCGGTACGAGCAGTACTTC. It codes for CASSQLSGTGRYEQYF.

This clonotype appeared a single time. The chain employs TRBV4-1 and TRBJ2-5; 11 nucleotides align to TRBD2. This CDR3 has 18 residues. Germline assignment: CDR1 MGHRA and CDR2 YSYEKL. Germline trimming cut 0 bases from V and 0 bases from J; bases unmatched to any gene: 6. The CDR3 sequence: CASSQELAGGTYQETQYF. CDR3 in DNA: TGCGCCAGCAGCCAAGAGCTAGCGGGGGGAACCTACCAAGAGACCCAGTACTTC.

There are a few counts of this clonotype. J is TRBJ2-3 and V is TRBV6-5; the match to TRBD2 covers 10 bases. Germline trimming cut 5 bases from V and 6 bases from J; bases unmatched to any gene: 5. The V gene's germline CDR1 is MNHEY and CDR2 SVGAGI. The CDR3 runs 14 residues. The CDR3 DNA follows: TGTGCCAGCAGTCAAAGCGGGGGGGGGGATACGCAGTATTTT. Its translation is CASSQSGGGDTQYF.

This sequence joins TRBV29-1 and TRBJ2-1; 7 bases agree with TRBD2. The CDR3 runs 15 residues. Per the germline V gene, CDR1 is SQVTM and CDR2 is ANQGSEA. Germline trimming cut 4 bases from V and 6 bases from J; bases unmatched to any gene: 12. CDR3 in amino acids: CSVAARWAGVNEQFF. CDR3 sequence (DNA): TGCAGCGTTGCTGCGCGTTGGGCGGGAGTCAATGAGCAGTTCTTC.